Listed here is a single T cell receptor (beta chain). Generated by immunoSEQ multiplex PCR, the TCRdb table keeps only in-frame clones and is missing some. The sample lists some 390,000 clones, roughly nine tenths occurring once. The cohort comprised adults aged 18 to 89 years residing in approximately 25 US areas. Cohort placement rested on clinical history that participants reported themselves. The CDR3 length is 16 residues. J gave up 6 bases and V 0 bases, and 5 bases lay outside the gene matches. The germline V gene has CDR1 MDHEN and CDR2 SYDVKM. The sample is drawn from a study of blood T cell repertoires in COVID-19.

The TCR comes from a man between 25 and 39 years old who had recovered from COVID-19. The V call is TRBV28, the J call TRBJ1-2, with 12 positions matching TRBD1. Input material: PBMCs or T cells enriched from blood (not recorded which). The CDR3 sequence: CASSLWGTGGEHGYTF. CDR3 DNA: TGTGCCAGCAGTTTATGGGGGACAGGGGGCGAACATGGCTACACCTTC.